A single T cell receptor (beta chain) is shown here with its context. The V gene's germline CDR1 is SNHLY and CDR2 FYNNEI. The trim removed 7 bases at V and 2 bases at J, leaving 4 bases unmatched. The CDR3 loop spans 14 amino acids. The record originates from a study of technical replicates of blood from several donors. The data were produced by immunoSEQ multiplex PCR, yet TCRdb's version contains in-frame clones alone and is incomplete. Of over 90,000 clones in the sample, 96% were seen once. The V gene is TRBV2, the J gene TRBJ2-1, with 8 bases matching TRBD2. The TCR was taken from a human donor in good health. The sample taken for sequencing was T cells isolated from PBMCs. The CDR3 loop reads CASIAGLAYNEQFF. CDR3 nucleotide sequence: TGTGCCAGCATAGCGGGGCTAGCCTACAATGAGCAGTTCTTC.